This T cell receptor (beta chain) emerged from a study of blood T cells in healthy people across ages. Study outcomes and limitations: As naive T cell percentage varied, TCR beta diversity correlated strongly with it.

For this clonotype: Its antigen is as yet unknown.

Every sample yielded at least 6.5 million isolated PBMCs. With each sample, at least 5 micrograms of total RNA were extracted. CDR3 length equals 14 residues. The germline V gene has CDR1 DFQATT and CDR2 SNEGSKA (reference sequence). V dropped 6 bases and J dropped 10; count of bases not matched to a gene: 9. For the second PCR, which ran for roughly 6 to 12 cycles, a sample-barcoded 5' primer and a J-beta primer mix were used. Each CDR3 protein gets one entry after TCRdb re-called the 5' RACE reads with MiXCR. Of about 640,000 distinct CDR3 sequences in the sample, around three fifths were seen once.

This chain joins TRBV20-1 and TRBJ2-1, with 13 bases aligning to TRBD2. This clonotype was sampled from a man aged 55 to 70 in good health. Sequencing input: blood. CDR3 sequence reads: CSAPLAGGPWEQFF. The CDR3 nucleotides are TGCAGTGCGCCACTAGCGGGGGGGCCTTGGGAGCAGTTCTTC.